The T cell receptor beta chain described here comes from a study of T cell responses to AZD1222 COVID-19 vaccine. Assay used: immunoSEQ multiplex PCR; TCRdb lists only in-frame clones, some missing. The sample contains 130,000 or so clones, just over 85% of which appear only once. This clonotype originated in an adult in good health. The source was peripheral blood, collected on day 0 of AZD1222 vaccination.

The CDR3 loop reads CASMTGDRANEKLFF. CDR3 nucleotides: TGCGCCAGTATGACAGGGGATCGGGCTAATGAAAAACTGTTTTTT. J is TRBJ1-4 and V is TRBV5-1; 8 nucleotides align to TRBD1. The CDR3 loop spans 15 amino acids. Germline assignment: CDR1 SGHRS and CDR2 YFSETQ. V was clipped by 8 bases and J by 3 bases; unmatched bases: 9.